These T cell receptor beta chains were read from a single sample in a study of blood T cell repertoires in COVID-19. Some clones are missing from TCRdb's copy, which holds only in-frame ones; the method was immunoSEQ multiplex PCR. This table holds about 110,000 clones, 70% to 80% found once. Sequenced material: peripheral blood. The receptor source for this set is a man older than 75 with COVID-19, enrolled during active disease. CDR3s include the opening cysteine and the closing phenylalanine or tryptophan. D genes are given only for firm matches. For some rows the clone size is stated as once, few or many, or as a class when expanded; others skip it.

>TRBJ2-3|TRBV15|-|-
TGTGCCACCAGCAGAGTCTACAGAAGCACAGATACGCAGTATTTT
CATSRVYRSTDTQYF
>TRBJ2-2|TRBV7-9|-|-
TGTGCCAGCAGCCTCGGGTTGAACACCGGGGAGCTGTTTTTT
CASSLGLNTGELFF
>TRBJ1-1|TRBV5-1|-|-
TGCGCCAGCAGCGCCCGGGAGGACACTGAAGCTTTCTTT
CASSAREDTEAFF
>TRBJ1-2|TRBV7-9|TRBD1|-
TGTGCCAGCAGCTTAGGTCCCGGACAGGGGGCGCCGGGCTACACCTTC
CASSLGPGQGAPGYTF
>TRBJ2-6|TRBV19|TRBD1|-
TGTGCCAGTACCCTGACAGGGGGCGCTTCTGGGGCCAACGTCCTGACTTTC
CASTLTGGASGANVLTF
>TRBJ1-2|TRBV24-1|-|-
TGTGCCACCAGTGCGGACTATGGCTACACCTTC
CATSADYGYTF
>TRBJ2-5|TRBV5-1|TRBD2|once
TGCGCCAGCAGCCTCGGGACTAGCGGGACGACCCAGTACTTC
CASSLGTSGTTQYF
>TRBJ2-1|TRBV6-4|-|-
TGTGCCAGCAGCCCCCAGTCCCTAGGGGGTAGCTCCTACAATGAGCAGTTCTTC
CASSPQSLGGSSYNEQFF
>TRBJ2-1|TRBV12-2|-|-
TGTGCAAGTCGCCCTGAGACTAGCGGGAGGCGAAATGAGCAGTTCTTC
CASRPETSGRRNEQFF
>TRBJ2-1|TRBV11-3|-|-
TGTGCCAGCAGCCTCGCGGAAAGCTCCTACAATGAGCAGTTCTTC
CASSLAESSYNEQFF
>TRBJ2-3|TRBV6-5|-|-
TGTGCCAGCAGTTACACGGGGACAACCACAGATACGCAGTATTTT
CASSYTGTTTDTQYF
>TRBJ1-1|TRBV15|-|few
TGTGCCACCAGCAGAGATCGGGAGGCTGAAGCTTTCTTT
CATSRDREAEAFF
>TRBJ2-3|TRBV4-2|TRBD2|-
TGTGCCAGCAGCCAAGAACACCCAGCGGGAAGCACAGATACGCAGTATTTT
CASSQEHPAGSTDTQYF
>TRBJ1-1|TRBV5-1|-|-
TGCGCCAGCAGCTTGGGTCGGGTAGGGAACACTGAAGCTTTCTTT
CASSLGRVGNTEAFF
>TRBJ2-3|TRBV9|-|-
TGTGCCAGCAGCGTCGGGGATACGCAGTATTTT
CASSVGDTQYF
>TRBJ2-1|TRBV28|TRBD2|-
TGTGCCAGCAGCCACCGACTAGCGGGGTACAATGAGCAGTTCTTC
CASSHRLAGYNEQFF
>TRBJ2-3|TRBV18|-|-
TGTGCCAGCTCACCAACCGACAGTCCTCCATCGAGGGATACGCAGTATTTT
CASSPTDSPPSRDTQYF
>TRBJ2-7|TRBV5-1|TRBD1|-
TGCGCCAGCAGCTCGGGACAGCTCTCCTACGAGCAGTACTTC
CASSSGQLSYEQYF
>TRBJ1-6|TRBV3-1/TRBV3-2|-|-
TGTGCCAGCAGCCAAGGCTTTCCAGGGTTAAGTTCACCCCTCCACTTT
CASSQGFPGLSSPLHF
>TRBJ2-1|TRBV19|TRBD2|-
TGTGCCAGTAGCTCACTAGCGGGAGACAATGAGCAGTTCTTC
CASSSLAGDNEQFF